This T cell receptor (beta chain) emerged from a study of blood T cell repertoires in COVID-19. Background on the study: Italy, Spain and the United States were the sources of the convalescent and acute COVID-19 samples. The analysed material was cDNA or gDNA that came from T cells, B-cell-depleted T cells, or PBMCs.

Original data processing: Nucleated cell counts were estimated from reference gene primer amplification. Data came from immunoSEQ multiplex PCR; TCRdb stores just in-frame clones and leaves some out. Clonal size and the V and J genes are those of that table, whereas D and trimming came from the DNA. The table shows 210,000 or so clones, with about 90% occurring only once. The sample consisted of peripheral blood. The sequence derives from a man in his thirties or forties with acute or convalescent COVID-19.

The CDR3 sequence: CASRGTDLTEAFF. In nucleotides, the CDR3 is TGTGCCAGCAGAGGGACAGACCTCACTGAAGCTTTCTTT. This chain connects TRBV27 to TRBJ1-1; TRBD1 agrees at 7 bases. CDR1 is MNHEY, CDR2 SMNVEV, per germline (reference sequence). This CDR3 is 13 amino acids long. The ends lost 6 bases at V and 4 bases at J; junction bases unmatched: 5.